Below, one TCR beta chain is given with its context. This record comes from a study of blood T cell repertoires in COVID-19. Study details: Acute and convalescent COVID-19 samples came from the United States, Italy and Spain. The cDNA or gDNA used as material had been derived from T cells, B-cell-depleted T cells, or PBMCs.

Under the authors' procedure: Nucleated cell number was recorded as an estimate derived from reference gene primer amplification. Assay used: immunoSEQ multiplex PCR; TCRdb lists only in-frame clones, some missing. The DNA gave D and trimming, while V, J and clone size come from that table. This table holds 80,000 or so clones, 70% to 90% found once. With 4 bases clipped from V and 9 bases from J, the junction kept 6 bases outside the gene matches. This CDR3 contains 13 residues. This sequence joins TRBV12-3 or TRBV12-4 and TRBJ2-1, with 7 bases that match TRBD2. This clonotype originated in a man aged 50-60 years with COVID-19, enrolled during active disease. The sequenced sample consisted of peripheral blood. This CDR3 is CASSYTSDSEQFF. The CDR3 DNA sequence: TGTGCCAGCAGTTACACTAGCGACAGTGAGCAGTTCTTC.